The 2 T cell receptor beta chains below all came from one sample that was sequenced in a study of blood T cell repertoires in COVID-19. Clones were read by immunoSEQ multiplex PCR, and TCRdb kept only the in-frame ones, dropping some. The data contain 350,000 to 450,000 clones, roughly 90% of them singletons. Specimen: PBMCs or T cells enriched from blood (not recorded which). The origin of the receptors is a woman in her 30s who had recovered from COVID-19.

This clone showed up just once. This chain uses TRBV5-1 with TRBJ2-5; maybe TRBD2 (5 bases). Germline CDR1 and CDR2: SGHRS and YFSETQ. V was pared by 2 bases and J by 3 bases, with 8 bases between. The CDR3 runs 13 residues. This CDR3 is CASSLMGEETQYF. The DNA for the CDR3 is TGCGCCAGCAGCTTAATGGGAGAAGAGACCCAGTACTTC.

The CDR3, as DNA: TGTGCCAGTAGTATCGCTACAACTAATGAAAAACTGTTTTTT. This encodes CASSIATTNEKLFF. V and J are TRBV19 and TRBJ1-4; D ambiguous. The ends were cut back, 3 bases at V and 0 bases at J, with 5 bases in the middle. Germline assignment: CDR1 LNHDA and CDR2 SQIVND (reference sequence). The CDR3 covers 14 residues.